Below, 28 T cell receptor beta chains from the same sample are listed, as sequenced in a study of T cells in Graves' hyperthyroidism and ophthalmopathy. Amplification of TCR beta CDR3 regions was performed using RNA transcripts as template. HTBI primers were employed in a first-round RT-PCR of the TCR CDR3. A single record per CDR3 protein comes from TCRdb applying MiXCR to the multiplex PCR reads. The sample shows about 400,000 distinct CDR3 sequences, around 14% of them seen only once. Sequenced material: blood. All receptors come from a woman aged 18-29 years with Graves' hyperthyroidism.

The genes are TRBV24-1 and TRBJ2-1; D ambiguous. The CDR3 totals 14 residues. CDR1 is KGHDR, CDR2 SFDVKD, per germline. The ends were cut back, 5 bases at V and 1 base at J, with 8 bases in the middle. CDR3: CATSGAGSYNEQFF. The CDR3 DNA sequence: TGTGCCACCAGTGGGGCCGGTTCCTACAATGAGCAGTTCTTC.

This clonotype was seen only a few times. The chain combines TRBV6-1 with TRBJ2-7, with 8 nucleotides matching TRBD1. Losses at the gene ends were 5 bases for V and 2 bases for J; bases not matched to a gene: 8. Germline V gene data show CDR1 as MNHNS and CDR2 as SASEGT. The CDR3 has 15 residues. CDR3 in amino acids: CASSLGQDSPYEQYF. The CDR3 nucleotides read TGTGCCAGCAGTCTGGGACAGGATAGCCCCTACGAGCAGTACTTC.

This clonotype was detected a few times. The missing conserved phenylalanine or tryptophan at the end of this CDR3 makes a read error likely. The rearrangement uses TRBV6-1 and TRBJ2-7; TRBD1 matches 10 bases. This CDR3 comprises 15 residues. The V segment lost 6 bases and the J segment 3 bases; nucleotides outside the gene matches: 8. Germline lookup yields CDR1 MNHNS and CDR2 SASEGT. The CDR3 DNA is TGTGCCAGCAGCCCTGGGGGGACAGGGGTCTACGAGCAGTACCTC. As protein: CASSPGGTGVYEQYL.

This clonotype has ten or more counts. The CDR3 loop reads CASTIGLAGVTDTQYF. Here the CDR3 DNA reads TGTGCCAGCACTATAGGGCTAGCGGGAGTAACAGATACGCAGTATTTT. The chain employs TRBV6-1 and TRBJ2-3; 10 bases match TRBD2. Germline CDR1 and CDR2: MNHNS and SASEGT. The CDR3 consists of 16 residues. V gave up 7 bases and J gave up 3 bases; unmatched junction bases: 10.

Note on this clonotype: This may come from a read error, since a much larger clone is one base off. The chain combines TRBV6-2 or TRBV6-3 with TRBJ1-1; no clear D gene. CDR1 MNHEY and CDR2 SVGEGT come from the germline V gene. This CDR3 is built from 14 residues. The CDR3 region has the DNA TGTGCCAGCAGCTCCCCAAGCCAGAACACTGGAGCTTTCTTT. It encodes CASSSPSQNTGAFF.

V gene TRBV11-2 combines with J gene TRBJ2-7; tentative D call: TRBD2 (6 bases). The ends were cut back, 4 bases at V and 2 bases at J, with 24 bases in the middle. The CDR3 runs to 18 residues. CDR1 and CDR2 from the germline V gene are SGHAT and FQNNGV. Here the CDR3 reads CASSYMHPGLPHTYEQYF. CDR3 DNA: TGTGCCAGCAGCTACATGCACCCGGGACTCCCTCACACCTACGAGCAGTACTTC.

V usage is TRBV5-6 and J usage is TRBJ1-1; D unclear. Trimming removed 4 bases from V and 4 bases from J, with 17 bases in between. Germline V gene lookup returns CDR1 SGHDT and CDR2 YYEEEE. The CDR3 is 15 amino acids. CDR3 protein: CASSPMASRPTEAFF. In DNA, the CDR3 is TGTGCCAGCAGCCCAATGGCGTCCAGGCCCACTGAAGCTTTCTTT.

This clonotype showed up many times. The chain has TRBV7-8 and TRBJ1-2; TRBD1 agrees at 7 bases. The CDR3 extends over 16 amino acids. With V trimmed by 5 bases and J by 2 bases, 11 bases remained unmatched. Per germline, CDR1 SGHVS and CDR2 FQNEAQ. CDR3 nucleotide sequence: TGTGCCAGCAGCCCTCGAGAAGGACAGGCCAACTATGGCTACACCTTC. This encodes CASSPREGQANYGYTF.

The sample holds many counts of this clonotype. V usage is TRBV7-9 and J usage is TRBJ1-6; possible D gene TRBD1, 5 bases. Germline-derived CDR1 and CDR2 are SEHNR and FQNEAQ (reference sequence). Trimming removed 2 bases at V and 10 bases at J, with 21 bases between. This CDR3 comprises 17 residues. The CDR3 nucleotides are TGTGCCAGCAGCTTAAAGGGGAGCGGCAGGCGGGAATCACCCCTCCACTTT. Protein: CASSLKGSGRRESPLHF.

This clonotype was observed many times. The chain recombines TRBV5-6 with TRBJ1-5; D gene ambiguous. V was shortened by 0 bases and J by 5 bases, with 6 bases between the two germline ends. This CDR3 spans 13 amino acids. The V gene's germline CDR1 is SGHDT and CDR2 YYEEEE. CDR3 protein: CASSLGSYQPQHF. CDR3 DNA: TGTGCCAGCAGCTTGGGGAGTTATCAGCCCCAGCATTTT.

This clonotype was recorded at least ten times. DNA of the CDR3: TGTGCCTGGAAAGGGATTGGAAACACCATATATTTT. It codes for CAWKGIGNTIYF. The J gene is TRBJ1-3, the V gene TRBV30; D remains unclear. The CDR3 is 12 residues long. The germline V and J ends were trimmed by 4 bases and 3 bases, with 7 bases remaining between them. Germline V gives CDR1 GTSNPN, CDR2 SVGIG (reference sequence).

Ten or more counts support this clonotype. V and J are TRBV6-4 and TRBJ2-1, with 11 bases that match TRBD2. The germline CDR1 and CDR2 sequences are MRHNA and SNTAGT. This CDR3 is built from 15 residues. J gave up 6 bases and V 0 bases, and 1 base lay outside the gene matches. The CDR3 DNA reads TGTGCCAGCAGTGACTCTAGCGGGGGGGCCAATGAGCAGTTCTTC. It codes for CASSDSSGGANEQFF.

This clonotype was observed at least ten times. V is TRBV11-2 and J is TRBJ2-1; weak D call: TRBD1 (7 bases). This CDR3 contains 15 residues. The germline CDR1 and CDR2 sequences are SGHAT and FQNNGV. The germline V and J ends were trimmed by 5 bases and 6 bases, with 17 bases remaining between them. For the CDR3, the DNA is TGTGCCAGCAGCCGAAGACAGGGAGGCGGCAATGAGCAGTTCTTC. Its translation is CASSRRQGGGNEQFF. Variable domain in full (rest from reference TRBV11-2 and TRBJ2-1): EAGVAQSPRYKIIEKRQSVAFWCNPISGHATLYWYQQILGQGPKLLIQFQNNGVVDDSQLPKDRFSAERLKGVDSTLKIQPAKLEDSAVYLCASSRRQGGGNEQFFGPGTRLTVL.

At least ten counts were recorded for this clonotype. The chain couples TRBV3-1 to TRBJ2-3, with a weak D call TRBD2 (6 bases). With 5 bases removed from V and 0 bases from J, the gap between germline ends came to 15 bases. The CDR3 totals 16 residues. Germline CDR1 reads LGHDT; CDR2 reads YNNKEL (reference sequence). This CDR3 reads CASSGWRDFSTDTQYF. The CDR3 DNA sequence: TGTGCCAGCAGCGGATGGCGGGACTTTAGCACAGATACGCAGTATTTT.

This clonotype was counted at least ten times. This rearrangement joins TRBV9 to TRBJ2-1; D possibly corresponds to TRBD2 (5 bases). The V end was cut by 2 bases, the J end by 2 bases, with 11 bases between. The CDR3 contains 15 residues. Germline V gene sequence: CDR1 SGDLS, CDR2 YYNGEE. The CDR3: CASSVDGDPYNEQFF. DNA for the CDR3: TGTGCCAGCAGCGTGGACGGGGATCCCTACAATGAGCAGTTCTTC.

The chain uses TRBV24-1 and TRBJ1-5, with no clear D. Germline V gives CDR1 KGHDR, CDR2 SFDVKD. Trimming cost V 0 bases and J 1 base, with 9 bases left between them. The CDR3 extends over 16 amino acids. Here the CDR3 reads CATSDLRHSSNQPQHF. In nucleotides, the CDR3 is TGTGCCACCAGTGATTTGCGTCATTCAAGCAATCAGCCCCAGCATTTT.

In this sample, this clonotype turned up many times. This chain connects TRBV30 to TRBJ2-2; D possibly corresponds to TRBD2 (5 bases). The germline gives CDR1 GTSNPN, CDR2 SVGIG (reference sequence). The CDR3 is made up of 14 amino acids. The CDR3 loop reads CAHSAASNTGELFF. CDR3 in DNA: TGTGCTCACTCCGCGGCTAGCAACACCGGGGAGCTGTTTTTT.

This clonotype was recorded at least ten times. The rearrangement joins TRBV7-3 to TRBJ2-5; TRBD1 matches at 8 bases. V lost 5 bases to trimming and J lost 4 bases; unmatched junction nucleotides: 12. CDR1 is SGHTA, CDR2 FQGTGA, per germline. The CDR3 consists of 16 residues. The CDR3 nucleotides are TGTGCCAGCAGCCCCCGGCCCCAGGGGGCAGGAGAGACCCAGTACTTC. This sequence encodes CASSPRPQGAGETQYF.

This clonotype was seen repeatedly, ten times or more. The gene calls are TRBV27 and TRBJ2-7; 9 bases align to TRBD2. Looked up from germline, CDR1 is MNHEY and CDR2 is SMNVEV (reference sequence). Germline trimming cut 5 bases from V and 1 base from J; bases unmatched to any gene: 9. The CDR3 consists of 16 residues. CDR3 residues: CASSPFSGGDSYEQYF. In DNA, the CDR3 is TGTGCCAGCAGTCCCTTTAGCGGGGGTGATTCCTACGAGCAGTACTTC.

This clonotype came up many times. The rearrangement joins TRBV7-2 to TRBJ1-2; D is perhaps TRBD1 (6 bases). The germline gives CDR1 SGHTA, CDR2 FQGNSA. Between the trimmed V and J ends, which lost 5 bases and 0 bases, there was a span of 16 bases. The CDR3 has 16 amino acids. The CDR3, as DNA: TGTGCCAGCAGCGCCTTCCCCGGGGGCGCTAACTATGGCTACACCTTC. Its protein product is CASSAFPGGANYGYTF.

The chain carries TRBV6-5 and TRBJ2-4; D gene ambiguous. Germline V gives CDR1 MNHEY, CDR2 SVGAGI. This CDR3 comprises 15 residues. Trimming left V 0 bases short and J 7 bases short, with 13 bases between. Here the CDR3 DNA reads TGTGCCAGCAGTTACTCGAGGACGCTAGGGAACATTCAGTACTTC. Translated, it gives CASSYSRTLGNIQYF.

This clonotype turned up a few times. This chain joins TRBV5-1 and TRBJ2-7; D is unresolved. The CDR3 consists of 15 residues. Trimming shortened V by 2 bases and J by 5 bases, and 17 bases separated the two germline ends. Germline V gives CDR1 SGHRS, CDR2 YFSETQ. This chain's CDR3 is CASSFIGWAENEQYF. The CDR3 region has the DNA TGCGCCAGCAGCTTTATCGGGTGGGCTGAGAACGAGCAGTACTTC.

This clonotype was observed at least ten times. The V and J genes are TRBV4-1 and TRBJ2-7; D is unresolved. CDR3 length: 13 amino acids. Germline values: CDR1 MGHRA, CDR2 YSYEKL. Deletions cut 0 bases from V and 3 bases from J, with 6 bases between. In DNA form, the CDR3 reads TGCGCCAGCAGCCAAGATCGAGACTACGAGCAGTACTTC. This encodes CASSQDRDYEQYF.

The chain is built from TRBV6-5 and TRBJ2-5; 10 bases are a match to TRBD2. V lost 2 bases, J lost 4 bases, and 7 bases stayed unmatched. CDR1 is MNHEY and CDR2 is SVGAGI in the germline V gene. The CDR3 extends over 16 amino acids. The CDR3 DNA follows: TGTGCCAGCAGTTACCAAGCTAGCGGGAGAGGAGAGACCCAGTACTTC. Residues: CASSYQASGRGETQYF.

V gene TRBV4-2 combines with J gene TRBJ2-5, with TRBD2 matching over 12 bases. The CDR3 has 15 amino acids. J was trimmed by 2 bases and V by 4 bases; bases with no gene match: 2. Germline values: CDR1 LGHNA, CDR2 YNFKEQ. The CDR3 coding sequence is TGTGCCAGCAGCCCTAGCGGGGGGGCTCAAGAGACCCAGTACTTC. Amino acid sequence: CASSPSGGAQETQYF.

This clonotype was counted between two and nine times. V is TRBV4-1 and J is TRBJ2-3; maybe TRBD1 (6 bases). The germline V gene encodes CDR1 MGHRA and CDR2 YSYEKL. V was shortened by 2 bases and J by 4 bases, with 22 bases between the two germline ends. The CDR3 spans 18 residues. CDR3 coding DNA: TGCGCCAGCAGCCAAACTATTGGGGTGGGGGCGCATTCAGATACGCAGTATTTT. This encodes CASSQTIGVGAHSDTQYF.

This clonotype came up many times. The junction shows a germline mismatch at one end, possibly a read error. V is TRBV19 and J is TRBJ1-1; D is uncertain. The CDR3 runs to 14 residues. In germline, CDR1 is LNHDA, CDR2 SQIVND (reference sequence). The CDR3 protein is CASSIGRVNTEAFF. In nucleotides, the CDR3 is TGTGCCAGCAGTATAGGGAGGGTGAACACTGAAGCTTTCTTT.

This clonotype was counted ten times or more. The chain recombines TRBV2 with TRBJ2-5; 9 bases map to TRBD2. Germline V gene data show CDR1 as SNHLY and CDR2 as FYNNEI. Unmatched junction bases numbered 10, after V lost 7 bases and J lost 7 bases. The CDR3 covers 14 residues. The CDR3 spells CASTSGLAGATQYF. CDR3 in DNA: TGTGCCAGCACTTCGGGACTAGCAGGAGCGACCCAGTACTTC.